Below are 15 T cell receptor beta chains sequenced from a single sample in a study of blood T cells in healthy people across ages. Primers used in a second PCR of about 6 to 12 cycles were a sample-barcoded 5' primer and a J-beta primer mix. In TCRdb, the 5' RACE reads were re-called with MiXCR into one record per CDR3 protein. Here the sample spans about 720,000 distinct CDR3 sequences, approximately 22% being singletons. The sample was blood. The origin of the receptors is a man between 65 and 85 years old in good health.

Turning to this clonotype: One junction end disagrees with the germline gene, perhaps due to a read error. The chain links TRBV12-3 or TRBV12-4 to TRBJ2-5; TRBD2 matches at 7 bases. The CDR3 spans 13 residues. The CDR3 DNA reads TGTGCCAGCAGTTTAGGGAGGGAGGGAGTGAGGTTCTTC. It is translated as CASSLGREGVRFF.

This clonotype was observed a handful of times. V gene TRBV20-1 combines with J gene TRBJ2-5; D may be TRBD1 (5 bases). V was shortened by 2 bases and J by 2 bases, with 12 bases between the two germline ends. Germline loops: CDR1 DFQATT, CDR2 SNEGSKA (reference sequence). This CDR3 region has 14 residues. CDR3 protein: CSARSTDSQETQYF. The DNA of the CDR3 is TGCAGTGCTAGATCCACCGACAGTCAAGAGACCCAGTACTTC.

In this sample, this clonotype turned up a few times. The CDR3, as DNA: TGTGCCAGCAGTTTCTCGGGGGTCGGGGAGCTGTTTTTT. Its protein product is CASSFSGVGELFF. The chain recombines TRBV12-3 or TRBV12-4 with TRBJ2-2, with a weak D call TRBD2 (6 bases). This CDR3 is built from 13 residues. With 3 bases removed from V and 7 bases from J, the gap between germline ends came to 9 bases.

The chain combines TRBV12-3 or TRBV12-4 with TRBJ1-5; D not certain. CDR3 size: 15 residues. The V end was cut by 6 bases, the J end by 1 base, with 13 bases between. CDR3 residues: CASSLQSLSNQPQHF. In DNA form, the CDR3 reads TGTGCCAGCAGCCTACAGAGTCTCAGCAATCAGCCCCAGCATTTT.

This clonotype was recorded a few times. The chain joins TRBV7-8 to TRBJ2-5; D not certain. The DNA end is a closer match to TRBJ2-1, so the J assignment may be wrong. Germline CDR1 and CDR2: SGHVS and FQNEAQ. The CDR3 sequence is 14 residues long. The CDR3 region has the DNA TGTGCCAGCAGCTTAGGGACCTCATTGAATGAGCAGTTCTTC. This translates into CASSLGTSLNEQFF.

The table lists this clonotype with a few counts. The chain joins TRBV18 to TRBJ1-1; the D is unclear. CDR3 length: 14 amino acids. CDR1 and CDR2 from the germline V gene are KGHSH and LQKENI. V was clipped by 4 bases and J by 4 bases, with 13 bases between them. CDR3 nucleotides: TGTGCCAGCTCACAAACAGTGGGTAGCACTGAAGCTTTCTTT. Its protein is CASSQTVGSTEAFF.

The rearrangement joins TRBV4-3 to TRBJ2-1; D remains unclear. CDR3 length: 15 residues. Germline CDR1 reads LGHNA; CDR2 reads YSLEER. V was clipped by 4 bases and J by 5 bases, with 15 bases between them. The CDR3 nucleotides read TGCGCCAGCAGCCTAACGAGCGAACGACACAATGAGCAGTTCTTC. It yields the protein CASSLTSERHNEQFF.

The chain links TRBV20-1 to TRBJ2-2; 7 positions agree with TRBD1. Germline CDR1 is DFQATT and CDR2 is SNEGSKA (reference sequence). V dropped 4 bases and J dropped 3; count of bases not matched to a gene: 5. The CDR3 extends over 14 amino acids. The CDR3 DNA is TGCAGTGCTATAGGGGGCCTCTACACCGGGGAGCTGTTTTTT. Protein sequence: CSAIGGLYTGELFF.

This clonotype was counted only a few times. The chain is built from TRBV4-1 and TRBJ2-3; 8 positions agree with TRBD2. Per germline, CDR1 MGHRA and CDR2 YSYEKL. V was clipped by 0 bases and J by 4 bases; unmatched bases: 6. The CDR3 has 16 amino acids. The CDR3 reads CASSQDGAGAADTQYF. DNA of the CDR3: TGCGCCAGCAGCCAAGATGGAGCGGGGGCTGCAGATACGCAGTATTTT.

The chain combines TRBV11-2 with TRBJ2-5; TRBD1 might be the D (6 bases). The CDR3 contains 14 residues. Germline V gene lookup returns CDR1 SGHAT and CDR2 FQNNGV. Trimming cost V 5 bases and J 3 bases, with 13 bases left between them. CDR3 DNA: TGTGCCAGCAGCCCCACAGGGATTGAAGAGACCCAGTACTTC. Translating it yields CASSPTGIEETQYF.

This rearrangement joins TRBV5-1 to TRBJ2-5, with 9 bases lining up with TRBD2. J gave up 9 bases and V 0 bases, and 9 bases lay outside the gene matches. Germline CDR1 reads SGHRS; CDR2 reads YFSETQ. This CDR3 region has 15 residues. The CDR3 is CASSLAVSASGAQYF. As DNA, the CDR3 is TGCGCCAGCAGCTTGGCCGTGTCAGCTAGCGGGGCCCAGTACTTC.

As to this clonotype: This likely comes from a read error, as the CDR3 has no conserved phenylalanine or tryptophan at its end. The chain couples TRBV28 to TRBJ1-4; perhaps TRBD1 as D (5 bases). This CDR3 region has 15 residues. Trimming shortened V by 3 bases and J by 7 bases, and 15 bases separated the two germline ends. CDR1 is MDHEN and CDR2 is SYDVKM in the germline V gene. The DNA of the CDR3 is TGTGCCAGCAGTTTCGGGGGAGGGGACCTTGAAAAACTGTTTTTA. Translating gives CASSFGGGDLEKLFL.

The chain employs TRBV27 and TRBJ2-3, with a possible D match to TRBD1 (6 bases). Germline assignment: CDR1 MNHEY and CDR2 SMNVEV (reference sequence). Trimming shortened V by 3 bases and J by 4 bases, and 11 bases separated the two germline ends. The CDR3 totals 14 residues. Written as DNA, the CDR3 is TGTGCCAGCAGTTTCAGGGGAAGGTCAGATACGCAGTATTTT. Encoded protein: CASSFRGRSDTQYF.

The chain uses TRBV11-2 and TRBJ2-3; D possibly corresponds to TRBD1 (5 bases). The germline V and J ends were trimmed by 2 bases and 7 bases, with 13 bases remaining between them. The V gene's germline CDR1 is SGHAT and CDR2 FQNNGV. The CDR3 sequence is 14 residues long. The CDR3 DNA sequence: TGTGCCAGCAGCTTAAACAGGTTCATGAATACGCAGTATTTT. Protein sequence: CASSLNRFMNTQYF.

The chain carries TRBV5-5 and TRBJ1-2; 7 positions match TRBD1. There are 16 residues in the CDR3. Germline V gene lookup returns CDR1 SGHKS and CDR2 YYEKEE (reference sequence). The V and J ends lost 0 bases and 1 base, in that order; junction bases with no gene match: 6. CDR3 in amino acids: CASSLAAGGYNYGYTF. For the CDR3, the DNA is TGTGCCAGCAGCTTGGCGGCAGGGGGGTATAACTATGGCTACACCTTC.